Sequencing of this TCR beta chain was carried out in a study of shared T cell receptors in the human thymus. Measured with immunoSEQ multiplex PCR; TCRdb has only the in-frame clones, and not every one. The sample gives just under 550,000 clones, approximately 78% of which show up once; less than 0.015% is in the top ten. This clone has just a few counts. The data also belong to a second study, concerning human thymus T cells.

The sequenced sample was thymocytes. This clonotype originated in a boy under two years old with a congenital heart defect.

The CDR3 coding sequence is TGTGCCTGGAGGCAGGGGGCTCGGAACACCGGGGAGCTGTTTTTT. Translated, it gives CAWRQGARNTGELFF. This rearrangement joins TRBV30 to TRBJ2-2, with TRBD1 matching 8 bases. The germline V gene has CDR1 GTSNPN and CDR2 SVGIG (reference sequence). This CDR3 spans 15 amino acids. After removal of 3 bases from V and 1 base from J, the junction contained 4 bases not matched to a gene.